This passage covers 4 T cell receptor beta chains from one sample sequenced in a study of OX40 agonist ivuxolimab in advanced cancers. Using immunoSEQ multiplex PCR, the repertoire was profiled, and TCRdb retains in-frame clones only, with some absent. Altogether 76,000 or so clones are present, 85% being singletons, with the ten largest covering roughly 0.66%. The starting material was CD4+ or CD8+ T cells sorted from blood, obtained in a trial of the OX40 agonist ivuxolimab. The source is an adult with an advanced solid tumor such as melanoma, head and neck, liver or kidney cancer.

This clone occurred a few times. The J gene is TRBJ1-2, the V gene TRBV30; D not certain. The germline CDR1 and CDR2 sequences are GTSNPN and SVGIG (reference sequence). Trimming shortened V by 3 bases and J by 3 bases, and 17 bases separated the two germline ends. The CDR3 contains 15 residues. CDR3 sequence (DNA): TGTGCCTGGAGGGAATGGTCGCCGGCTGACTATGGCTACACCTTC. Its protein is CAWREWSPADYGYTF.

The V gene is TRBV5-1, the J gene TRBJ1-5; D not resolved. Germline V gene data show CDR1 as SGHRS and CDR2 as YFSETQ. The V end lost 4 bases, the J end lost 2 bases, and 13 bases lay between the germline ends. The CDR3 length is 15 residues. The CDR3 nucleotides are TGCGCCAGCAGCATCGGCCCGGCAGGCAATCAGCCCCAGCATTTT. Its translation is CASSIGPAGNQPQHF.

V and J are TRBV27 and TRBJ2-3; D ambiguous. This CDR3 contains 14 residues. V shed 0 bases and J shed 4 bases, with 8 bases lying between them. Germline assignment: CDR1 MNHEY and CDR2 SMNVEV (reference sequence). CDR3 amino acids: CASSLSHISDTQYF. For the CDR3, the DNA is TGTGCCAGCAGTTTATCGCATATCTCAGATACGCAGTATTTT.

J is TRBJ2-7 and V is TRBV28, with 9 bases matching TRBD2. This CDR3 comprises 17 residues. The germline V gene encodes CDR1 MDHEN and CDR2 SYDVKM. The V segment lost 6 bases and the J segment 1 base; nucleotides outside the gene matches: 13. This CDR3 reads CASSPSSTSGRSYEQYF. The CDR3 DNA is TGTGCCAGCAGCCCATCATCCACTAGCGGGCGGTCCTACGAGCAGTACTTC.